This TCR beta chain originates from a study of T cells after posttransplantation cyclophosphamide. Study-level results: Recipient CMV seropositivity and CMV reactivation strongly tracked TRB clonality. Later blood repertoires were often dominated by clones from the donor CD8+ memory compartment. Blood and skin or GI T cell repertoires showed limited TRB overlap.

Method: immunoSEQ multiplex PCR; TCRdb's copy keeps in-frame clones and lacks some. In total the sample includes 8,000 or so clones, none of them seen once. CDR1 is MNHEY, CDR2 SVGAGI, per germline. The CDR3 contains 15 residues. V trimming: 2 bases; J trimming: 4 bases; junction bases outside the gene matches: 5. Cyclophosphamide on days +3 and +4 followed busulfan-fludarabine conditioning and a marrow graft. Ten or more counts support this clone. The antigen is not known. The V and J genes are TRBV6-5 and TRBJ1-3; 7 bases align to TRBD1. The clonotype comes from a male patient in his 50s who received an allogeneic stem cell transplant from an unrelated donor, was CMV-positive, and had acute GVHD only. These T cells may partly come from the graft donor. The sample was PBMCs, taken after allogeneic stem cell transplant with posttransplant cyclophosphamide. The CDR3 here is CASSYNRDSGNTIYF. The DNA of the CDR3 is TGTGCCAGCAGTTACAATAGGGACAGCGGAAACACCATATATTTT.